This record looks at one T cell receptor beta chain sequence and its context. V was clipped by 3 bases and J by 7 bases, with 4 bases between them. The CDR3 has 12 residues. CDR1 and CDR2 (germline): MNHEY, SMNVEV (reference sequence). Sequenced by immunoSEQ multiplex PCR; TCRdb stores in-frame clones only, minus some. The sample includes 59,000 or so clones, under 90% seen only once; the top ten take 25% to 35%. The data stem from a study of blood T cell repertoires in COVID-19. Across the study: Some COVID-19 samples were acute and others convalescent; all came from the United States, Italy and Spain.

The sample comprised peripheral blood. The V gene is TRBV27, the J gene TRBJ1-6; the D is unclear. This sequence originates from an elderly woman with active or convalescent COVID-19. The CDR3: CASSFRNSPLHF. The DNA of the CDR3 is TGTGCCAGCAGTTTTCGGAATTCACCCCTCCACTTT.